Below, 21 T cell receptor beta chains from the same sample are listed, as sequenced in a study of shared clonotypes between healthy human individuals. The method was immunoSEQ multiplex PCR; TCRdb's version includes in-frame clones alone and lacks a portion of them. This sample has more than 2 million clones, with approximately 95% found just once. The material sequenced was naive CD4+ T cells sorted from blood. Documented subset: CD45RA+ positively selected. The receptor set was obtained from a man aged 18 to 30 in good health.

This chain connects TRBV5-4 to TRBJ2-1, with D hard to call. The CDR3 runs 13 residues. Germline V lookup: CDR1 SGHNT, CDR2 YYREEE (reference sequence). Trimming shortened V by 1 base and J by 4 bases, and 6 bases separated the two germline ends. CDR3 sequence: CASSLSIYNEQFF. The CDR3 DNA is TGTGCCAGCAGCTTGTCAATATACAATGAGCAGTTCTTC.

The chain carries TRBV5-1 and TRBJ2-7, with D possibly called TRBD1 or TRBD2 (5 bases each). The CDR3 is made up of 15 amino acids. V lost 0 bases to trimming and J lost 5 bases, with 15 bases between them. Per germline, CDR1 SGHRS and CDR2 YFSETQ. CDR3 coding DNA: TGCGCCAGCAGCTTGGCGGGACCAATAGGCAACGAGCAGTACTTC. Translating gives CASSLAGPIGNEQYF.

The chain uses TRBV10-3 and TRBJ2-2; no reliable D call. Trimming left V 0 bases short and J 6 bases short, with 8 bases between. The length of the CDR3 is 14 residues. Germline lookup yields CDR1 ENHRY and CDR2 SYGVKD. This chain's CDR3 is CAISESGASGELFF. In DNA, the CDR3 is TGTGCCATCAGTGAGTCAGGAGCCTCCGGGGAGCTGTTTTTT.

This rearrangement joins TRBV10-3 to TRBJ2-2; D gene uncertain. Germline V gene sequence: CDR1 ENHRY, CDR2 SYGVKD. V lost 7 bases and J 7 bases, leaving 13 bases between the germline ends. The length of the CDR3 is 13 residues. In nucleotides, the CDR3 is TGTGCCATCACGGGTGCCACGGGCGGGGAGCTGTTTTTT. Its protein product is CAITGATGGELFF.

The rearrangement uses TRBV11-2 and TRBJ1-4, with 9 bases fitting TRBD1. V shed 5 bases and J 9 bases; nucleotides not matched to a gene: 7. The CDR3 totals 14 residues. CDR1 is SGHAT, CDR2 FQNNGV, per germline. The CDR3: CASSPTGGNQKLFF. The CDR3 nucleotides read TGTGCCAGCAGCCCGACAGGGGGAAATCAAAAACTGTTTTTT.

The chain combines TRBV19 with TRBJ1-1; perhaps TRBD1 as D (5 bases). The CDR3 extends over 14 amino acids. The V end lost 4 bases, the J end lost 0 bases, and 9 bases lay between the germline ends. Germline CDR1 LNHDA, CDR2 SQIVND (reference sequence). Written as DNA, the CDR3 is TGTGCCAGTAGTACCGACAGCCTGAACACTGAAGCTTTCTTT. Residues: CASSTDSLNTEAFF.

For this clone: The sample contains more than one DNA sequence encoding this CDR3. The chain carries TRBV19 and TRBJ1-2; TRBD1 agrees at 8 bases. The CDR3 runs to 13 residues. Germline V CDR1 and CDR2: LNHDA, SQIVND (reference sequence). V shed 8 bases and J 5 bases; nucleotides not matched to a gene: 7. In DNA form, the CDR3 reads TGTGCCAGTTCCCCCGGGACAGGATATGGCTACACCTTC. It yields the protein CASSPGTGYGYTF. Together with reference TRBV19 and TRBJ1-2, the CDR3 gives the full variable domain: DGGITQSPKYLFRKEGQNVTLSCEQNLNHDAMYWYRQDPGQGLRLIYYSQIVNDFQKGDIAEGYSVSREKKESFPLTVTSAQKNPTAFYLCASSPGTGYGYTFGSGTRLTVV.

This chain joins TRBV5-1 and TRBJ2-2; 7 bases fit TRBD1. The CDR3 sequence is 14 residues long. Germline CDR1 reads SGHRS; CDR2 reads YFSETQ. V lost 7 bases and J lost 6; bases outside the gene matches: 9. CDR3 loop: CASGRDSQAGELFF. The CDR3 DNA sequence: TGCGCCAGCGGAAGGGACAGCCAGGCCGGGGAGCTGTTTTTT.

V usage is TRBV2 and J usage is TRBJ2-3, with no clear D. This CDR3 is built from 12 residues. Trimming stripped 6 bases from V and 6 bases from J, with 10 bases between. Per germline, CDR1 SNHLY and CDR2 FYNNEI. The DNA for the CDR3 is TGTGCCAGCAGCGTTGTAGGCGATACGCAGTATTTT. Translation gives CASSVVGDTQYF.

The V call is TRBV2, the J call TRBJ2-3, with D tentatively TRBD2 (5 bases). The CDR3 sequence is 15 residues long. Germline CDR1 and CDR2: SNHLY and FYNNEI. The V gene lost 4 bases and the J gene lost 2 bases, with 13 bases spanning the gap. Written as DNA, the CDR3 is TGTGCCAGCAGTGGAGGGCGACCTGACACAGATACGCAGTATTTT. This translates into CASSGGRPDTDTQYF.

The chain combines TRBV28 with TRBJ2-7; 13 bases agree with TRBD2. The V segment lost 5 bases and the J segment 2 bases; nucleotides outside the gene matches: 6. The CDR3 length is 16 residues. Germline CDR1 and CDR2: MDHEN and SYDVKM. CDR3 nucleotide sequence: TGTGCCAGCAGTCCTATCGGACTAGCGGGAGCCTACGAGCAGTACTTC. This codes for CASSPIGLAGAYEQYF.

This chain joins TRBV27 and TRBJ2-7; TRBD2 matches at 9 bases. Germline CDR1 MNHEY, CDR2 SMNVEV (reference sequence). This CDR3 contains 15 residues. Trimming removed 3 bases from V and 2 bases from J; junction bases left unmatched: 5. CDR3 region: CASSLGGRATYEQYF. For the CDR3, the DNA is TGTGCCAGCAGTTTGGGCGGGAGGGCCACCTACGAGCAGTACTTC.

Comments on this clone: In the same sample, other DNA sequences code for this CDR3. The rearrangement links TRBV2 to TRBJ1-1; the D gene is possibly TRBD1 (6 bases). In germline, CDR1 is SNHLY, CDR2 FYNNEI. The CDR3 loop spans 13 amino acids. V was clipped by 3 bases and J by 5 bases, with 10 bases between them. For the CDR3, the DNA is TGTGCCAGCAGTGAGGGGGCAGGGACTGAAGCTTTCTTT. This sequence encodes CASSEGAGTEAFF. Full variable domain (rest looked up from reference TRBV2 and TRBJ1-1): EPEVTQTPSHQVTQMGQEVILRCVPISNHLYFYWYRQILGQKVEFLVSFYNNEISEKSEIFDDQFSVERPDGSNFTLKIRSTKLEDSAMYFCASSEGAGTEAFFGQGTRLTVV.

This chain links TRBV4-1 with TRBJ1-2; D perhaps matches TRBD1 (5 bases). CDR3 length: 14 residues. V dropped 5 bases and J dropped 4 bases, with 14 bases sitting between them. Germline loops: CDR1 MGHRA, CDR2 YSYEKL. CDR3: CASSGRAGGYGYTF. For the CDR3, the DNA is TGCGCCAGCAGCGGCCGGGCGGGGGGCTATGGCTACACCTTC.

The CDR3 sequence: CASSVGYEQYF. The CDR3 nucleotides read TGTGCCAGCAGCGTAGGATACGAGCAGTACTTC. The chain couples TRBV11-3 to TRBJ2-7; no definite D call. V dropped 5 bases and J dropped 4 bases, with 6 bases sitting between them. Per the germline V gene, CDR1 is SGHNT and CDR2 is YENEEA. The CDR3 is made up of 11 amino acids.

A word on this clone: The sample contains more than one DNA sequence encoding this CDR3. This chain links TRBV5-1 with TRBJ1-2; 8 bases match TRBD1. Germline CDR1 reads SGHRS; CDR2 reads YFSETQ. This CDR3 is 14 amino acids long. The V gene end was trimmed by 2 bases and the J gene end by 3 bases; junction bases not matched to a gene: 3. CDR3 coding DNA: TGCGCCAGCAGCTTAGGGACAGGACACTATGGCTACACCTTC. Translated, it gives CASSLGTGHYGYTF.

Details on this clone: This CDR3 is also generated by other DNA sequences in the sample. The CDR3 sequence is CASSGQGYEQYF. The CDR3 DNA sequence: TGTGCCAGCAGTGGGCAGGGATACGAGCAGTACTTC. The genes are TRBV6-1 and TRBJ2-7; TRBD1 is a possible D gene (5 bases). This CDR3 comprises 12 residues. Trimming took off 4 bases at V and 4 bases at J, with 8 bases between the two ends. Germline-derived CDR1 and CDR2 are MNHNS and SASEGT.

The J gene is TRBJ1-1, the V gene TRBV19, with TRBD1 as a possible D gene (6 bases). CDR1 and CDR2 (germline): LNHDA, SQIVND (reference sequence). Trimming stripped 6 bases from V and 0 bases from J, with 11 bases between. There are 14 residues in the CDR3. The CDR3 nucleotides are TGTGCCAGTAGCTTTACAGGGTTGAACACTGAAGCTTTCTTT. Translated, it gives CASSFTGLNTEAFF.

The V gene is TRBV4-2, the J gene TRBJ2-3, with D uncertain. V lost 1 base, J lost 2 bases, and 4 bases lay in between. This CDR3 is 13 amino acids long. Germline V gene sequence: CDR1 LGHNA, CDR2 YNFKEQ. In DNA form, the CDR3 reads TGTGCCAGCAGCCAAGTCTTCACAGATACGCAGTATTTT. Its translation is CASSQVFTDTQYF.

In its sample, this clone was seen once. The rearrangement uses TRBV13 and TRBJ1-1; D not certain. The CDR3 is 12 amino acids. The V gene's germline CDR1 is PRHDT and CDR2 FYEKMQ (reference sequence). Deletions cut 6 bases from V and 1 base from J, with 6 bases between. The CDR3 sequence is CASRYQNTEAFF. For the CDR3, the DNA is TGTGCCAGCAGGTATCAGAACACTGAAGCTTTCTTT.

The chain uses TRBV29-1 and TRBJ2-1, with TRBD2 identical over 8 bases. The CDR3 has 14 amino acids. Germline V CDR1 and CDR2: SQVTM, ANQGSEA. Germline trimming cut 4 bases from V and 3 bases from J; bases unmatched to any gene: 5. The CDR3 protein is CSVASGSSYNEQFF. DNA for the CDR3: TGCAGCGTTGCAAGCGGGAGTAGCTACAATGAGCAGTTCTTC.